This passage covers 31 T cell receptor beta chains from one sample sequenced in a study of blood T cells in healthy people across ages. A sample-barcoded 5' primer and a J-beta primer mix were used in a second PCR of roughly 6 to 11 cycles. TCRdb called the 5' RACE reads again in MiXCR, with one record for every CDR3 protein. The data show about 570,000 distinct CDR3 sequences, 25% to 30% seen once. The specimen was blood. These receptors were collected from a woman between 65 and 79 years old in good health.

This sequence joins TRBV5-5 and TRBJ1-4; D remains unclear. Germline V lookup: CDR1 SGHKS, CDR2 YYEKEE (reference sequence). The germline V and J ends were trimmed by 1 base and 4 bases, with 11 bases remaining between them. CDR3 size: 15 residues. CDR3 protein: CASSLYQTNNEKLFF. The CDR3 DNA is TGTGCCAGCAGCTTGTATCAGACTAATAATGAAAAACTGTTTTTT.

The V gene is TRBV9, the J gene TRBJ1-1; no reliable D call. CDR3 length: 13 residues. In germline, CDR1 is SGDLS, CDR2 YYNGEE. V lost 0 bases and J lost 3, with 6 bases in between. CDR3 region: CASSVGSDTEAFF. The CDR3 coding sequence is TGTGCCAGCAGCGTAGGAAGTGACACTGAAGCTTTCTTT.

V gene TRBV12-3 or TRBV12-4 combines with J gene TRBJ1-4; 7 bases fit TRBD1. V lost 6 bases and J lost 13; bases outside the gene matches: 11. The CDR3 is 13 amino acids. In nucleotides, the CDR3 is TGTGCCAGCAGCAAGGGGACAGATCTTCCACTGTTTTTT. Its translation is CASSKGTDLPLFF.

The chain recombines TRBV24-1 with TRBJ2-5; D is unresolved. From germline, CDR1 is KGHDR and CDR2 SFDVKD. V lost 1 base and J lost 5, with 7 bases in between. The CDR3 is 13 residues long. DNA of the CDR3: TGTGCCACCAGTGATTTTAAAGGGGAGACCCAGTACTTC. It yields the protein CATSDFKGETQYF.

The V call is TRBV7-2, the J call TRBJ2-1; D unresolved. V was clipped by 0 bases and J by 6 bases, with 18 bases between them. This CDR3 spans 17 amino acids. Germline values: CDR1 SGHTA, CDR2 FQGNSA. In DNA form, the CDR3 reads TGTGCCAGCAGCTTAGCCCCGCTGGCGGTTAGCCGCAATGAGCAGTTCTTC. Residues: CASSLAPLAVSRNEQFF. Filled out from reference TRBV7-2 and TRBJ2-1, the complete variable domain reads GAGVSQSPSNKVTEKGKDVELRCDPISGHTALYWYRQSLGQGLEFLIYFQGNSAPDKSGLPSDRFSAERTGGSVSTLTIQRTQQEDSAVYLCASSLAPLAVSRNEQFFGPGTRLTVL.

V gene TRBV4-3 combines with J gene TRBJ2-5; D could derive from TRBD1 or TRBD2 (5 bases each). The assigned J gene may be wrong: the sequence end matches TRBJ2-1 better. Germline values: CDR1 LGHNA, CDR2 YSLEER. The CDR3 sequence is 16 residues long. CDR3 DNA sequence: TGCGCCAGCAGCCAAGAGGCCGAGGGGACCGACAATGAGCAGTTCTTC. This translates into CASSQEAEGTDNEQFF.

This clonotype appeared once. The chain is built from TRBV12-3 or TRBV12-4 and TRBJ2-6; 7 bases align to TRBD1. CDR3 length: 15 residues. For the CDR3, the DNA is TGTGCTGTCAGGGGGTCCTACTCTGGGGCCAACGTCCTGACTTTC. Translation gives CAVRGSYSGANVLTF.

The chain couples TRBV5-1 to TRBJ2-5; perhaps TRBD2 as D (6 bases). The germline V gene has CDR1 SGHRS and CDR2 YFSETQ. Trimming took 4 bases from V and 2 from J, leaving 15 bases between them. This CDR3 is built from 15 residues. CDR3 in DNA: TGCGCCAGCAGCGTCGAGGGAGGAATTCAAGAGACCCAGTACTTC. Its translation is CASSVEGGIQETQYF.

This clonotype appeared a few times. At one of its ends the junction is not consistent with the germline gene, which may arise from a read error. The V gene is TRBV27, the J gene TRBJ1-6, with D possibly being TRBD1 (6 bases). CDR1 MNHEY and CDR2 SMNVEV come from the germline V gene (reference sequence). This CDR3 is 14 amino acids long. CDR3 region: CASTLAGVDSPLHF. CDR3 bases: TGTGCCAGCACCCTGGCAGGGGTGGATTCACCTCTCCACTTT.

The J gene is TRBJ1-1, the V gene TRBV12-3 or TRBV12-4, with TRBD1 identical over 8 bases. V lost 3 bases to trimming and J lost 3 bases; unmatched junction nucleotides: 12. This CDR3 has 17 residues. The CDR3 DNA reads TGTGCCAGCAGTTTCAGGGGGCGGCAGCTGGGGGACACTGAAGCTTTCTTT. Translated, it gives CASSFRGRQLGDTEAFF.

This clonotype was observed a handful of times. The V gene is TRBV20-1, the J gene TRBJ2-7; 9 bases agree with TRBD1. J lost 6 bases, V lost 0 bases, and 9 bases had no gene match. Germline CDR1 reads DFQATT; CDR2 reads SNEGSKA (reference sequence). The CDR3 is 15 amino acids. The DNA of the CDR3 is TGCAGTGCTAGAGATCCCAGGACAGGGGTCGGCGAGCAGTACTTC. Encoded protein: CSARDPRTGVGEQYF.

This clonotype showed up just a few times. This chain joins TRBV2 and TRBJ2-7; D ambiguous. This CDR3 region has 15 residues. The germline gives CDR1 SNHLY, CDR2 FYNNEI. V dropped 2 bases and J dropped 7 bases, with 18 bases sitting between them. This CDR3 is CASSEQLASLGEQYF. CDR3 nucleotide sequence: TGTGCCAGCAGTGAACAGTTGGCCTCGCTGGGGGAGCAGTACTTC.

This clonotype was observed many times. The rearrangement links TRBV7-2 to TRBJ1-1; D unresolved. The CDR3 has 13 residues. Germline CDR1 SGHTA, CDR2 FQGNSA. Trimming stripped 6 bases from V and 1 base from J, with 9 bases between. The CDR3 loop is CASSSGRNTEAFF. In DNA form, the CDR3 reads TGTGCCAGCAGTTCCGGGAGGAACACTGAAGCTTTCTTT.

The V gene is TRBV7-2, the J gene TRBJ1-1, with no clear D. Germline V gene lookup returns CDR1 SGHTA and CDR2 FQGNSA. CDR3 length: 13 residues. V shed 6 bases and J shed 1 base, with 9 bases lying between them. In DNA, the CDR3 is TGTGCCAGCAGACAAGACGGGAACACTGAAGCTTTCTTT. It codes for CASRQDGNTEAFF.

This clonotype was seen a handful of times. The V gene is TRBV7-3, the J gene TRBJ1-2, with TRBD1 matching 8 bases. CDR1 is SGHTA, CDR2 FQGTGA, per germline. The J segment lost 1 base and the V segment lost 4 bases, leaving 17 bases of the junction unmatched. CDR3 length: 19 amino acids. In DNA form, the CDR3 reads TGTGCCAGCAGCTACTCCTTATGTTGGCAGGGGGCGAGTAACTATGGCTACACCTTC. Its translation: CASSYSLCWQGASNYGYTF.

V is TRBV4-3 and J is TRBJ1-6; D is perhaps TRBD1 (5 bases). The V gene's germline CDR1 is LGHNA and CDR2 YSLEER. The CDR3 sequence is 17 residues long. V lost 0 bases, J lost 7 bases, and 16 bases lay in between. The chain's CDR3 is CASSQDHRGALNSPLHF. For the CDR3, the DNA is TGCGCCAGCAGCCAAGATCACCGAGGGGCTTTGAATTCACCCCTCCACTTT.

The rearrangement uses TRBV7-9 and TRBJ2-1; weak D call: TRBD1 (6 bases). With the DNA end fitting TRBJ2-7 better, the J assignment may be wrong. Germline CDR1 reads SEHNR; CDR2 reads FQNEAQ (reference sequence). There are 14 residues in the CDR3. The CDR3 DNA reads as TGTGCCAGCAGCCCGGCAGGGGTTTTCTACGAGCAGTACTTC. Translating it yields CASSPAGVFYEQYF.

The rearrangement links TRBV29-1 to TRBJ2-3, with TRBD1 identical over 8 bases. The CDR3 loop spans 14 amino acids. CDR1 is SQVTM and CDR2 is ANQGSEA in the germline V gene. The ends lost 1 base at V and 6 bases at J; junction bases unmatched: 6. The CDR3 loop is CSVEGQGLRDTQYF. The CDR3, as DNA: TGCAGCGTTGAAGGACAGGGGCTGAGGGATACGCAGTATTTT.

The CDR3 loop reads CASSFFLGTKETQYF. CDR3 nucleotides: TGTGCCAGCAGTTTTTTTTTAGGGACAAAAGAGACCCAGTACTTC. The chain joins TRBV12-3 or TRBV12-4 to TRBJ2-1, with D possibly TRBD1 on 6 matching bases. Judging by the DNA end, TRBJ2-5 fits better; the J call may be wrong. The CDR3 sequence is 15 residues long.

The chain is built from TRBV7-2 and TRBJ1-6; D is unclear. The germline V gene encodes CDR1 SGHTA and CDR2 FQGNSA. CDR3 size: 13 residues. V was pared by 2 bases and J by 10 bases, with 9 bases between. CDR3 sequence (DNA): TGTGCCAGCAGCTTATCTCACAGATCACCCCTCCACTTT. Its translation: CASSLSHRSPLHF.

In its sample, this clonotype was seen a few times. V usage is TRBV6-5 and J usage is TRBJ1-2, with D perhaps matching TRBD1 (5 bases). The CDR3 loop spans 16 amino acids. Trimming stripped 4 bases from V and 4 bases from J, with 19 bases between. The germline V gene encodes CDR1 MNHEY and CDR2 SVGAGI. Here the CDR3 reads CASSFLGAGTIYGYTF. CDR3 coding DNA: TGTGCCAGCAGTTTTTTAGGAGCAGGGACCATCTATGGCTACACCTTC.

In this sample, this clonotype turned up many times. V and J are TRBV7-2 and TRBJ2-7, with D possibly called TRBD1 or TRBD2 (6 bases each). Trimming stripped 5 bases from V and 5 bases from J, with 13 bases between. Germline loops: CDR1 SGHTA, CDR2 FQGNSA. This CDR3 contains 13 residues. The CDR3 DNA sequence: TGTGCCAGCAGCCGGGTGGAGGGGGACGAGCAGTACTTC. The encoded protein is CASSRVEGDEQYF.

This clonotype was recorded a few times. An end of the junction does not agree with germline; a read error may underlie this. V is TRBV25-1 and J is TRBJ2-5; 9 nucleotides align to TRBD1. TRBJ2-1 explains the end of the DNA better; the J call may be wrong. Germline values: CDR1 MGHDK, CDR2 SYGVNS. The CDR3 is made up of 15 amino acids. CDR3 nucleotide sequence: TGTGCCGGCAGTGATCCGGGACAGGGCTACAATGAGCAGTTCTTC. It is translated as CAGSDPGQGYNEQFF.

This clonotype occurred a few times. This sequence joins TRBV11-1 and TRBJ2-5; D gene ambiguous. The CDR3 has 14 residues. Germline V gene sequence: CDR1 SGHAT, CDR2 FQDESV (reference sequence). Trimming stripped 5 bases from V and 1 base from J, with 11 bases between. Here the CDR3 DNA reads TGTGCCAGCAGCCAAAACAGAGTCCAAGAGACCCAGTACTTC. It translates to CASSQNRVQETQYF.

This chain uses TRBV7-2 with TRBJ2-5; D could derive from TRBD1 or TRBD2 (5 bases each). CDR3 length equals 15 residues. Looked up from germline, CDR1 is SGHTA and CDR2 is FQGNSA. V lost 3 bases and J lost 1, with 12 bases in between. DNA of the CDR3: TGTGCCAGCAGCTTGCTCGCGAGGGGCCAAGAGACCCAGTACTTC. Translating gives CASSLLARGQETQYF.

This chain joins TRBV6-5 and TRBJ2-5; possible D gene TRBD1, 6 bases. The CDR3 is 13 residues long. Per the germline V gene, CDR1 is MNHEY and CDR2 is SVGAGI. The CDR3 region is CAAALGAQETQYF. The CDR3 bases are TGTGCGGCAGCACTGGGGGCCCAAGAGACCCAGTACTTC.

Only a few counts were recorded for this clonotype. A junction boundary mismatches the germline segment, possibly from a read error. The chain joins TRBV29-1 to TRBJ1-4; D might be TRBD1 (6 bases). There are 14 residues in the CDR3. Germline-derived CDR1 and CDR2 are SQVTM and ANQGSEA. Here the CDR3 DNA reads TGCAGCGCTGAATTGAGGGGGAGTAATGAAAGACTGTTTTTT. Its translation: CSAELRGSNERLFF.

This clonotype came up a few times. CDR3 protein: CASSTGTSRVNEQFF. The CDR3 nucleotides read TGTGCCAGCAGCACCGGGACTAGCCGTGTAAATGAGCAGTTCTTC. The V gene is TRBV11-2, the J gene TRBJ2-1, with TRBD2 matching over 9 bases. CDR1 and CDR2 from the germline V gene are SGHAT and FQNNGV. J was trimmed by 7 bases and V by 5 bases; bases with no gene match: 9. The CDR3 is made up of 15 amino acids. The full variable domain, completed using reference TRBV11-2 and TRBJ2-1, is EAGVAQSPRYKIIEKRQSVAFWCNPISGHATLYWYQQILGQGPKLLIQFQNNGVVDDSQLPKDRFSAERLKGVDSTLKIQPAKLEDSAVYLCASSTGTSRVNEQFFGPGTRLTVL.

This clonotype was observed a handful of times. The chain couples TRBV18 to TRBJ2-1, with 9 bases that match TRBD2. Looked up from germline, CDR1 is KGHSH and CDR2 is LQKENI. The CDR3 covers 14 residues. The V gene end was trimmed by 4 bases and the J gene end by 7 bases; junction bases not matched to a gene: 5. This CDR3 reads CASSRGGARNEQFF. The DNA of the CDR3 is TGTGCCAGCTCACGCGGGGGGGCCCGTAATGAGCAGTTCTTC. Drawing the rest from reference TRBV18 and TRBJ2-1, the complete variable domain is NAGVMQNPRHLVRRRGQEARLRCSPMKGHSHVYWYRQLPEEGLKFMVYLQKENIIDESGMPKERFSAEFPKEGPSILRIQQVVRGDSAAYFCASSRGGARNEQFFGPGTRLTVL.

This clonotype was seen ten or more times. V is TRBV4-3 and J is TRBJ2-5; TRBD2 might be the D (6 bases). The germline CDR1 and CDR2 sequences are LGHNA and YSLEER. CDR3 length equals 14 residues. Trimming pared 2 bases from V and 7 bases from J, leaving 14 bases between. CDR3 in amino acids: CASSQPGEGGTQYF. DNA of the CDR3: TGCGCCAGCAGCCAACCAGGCGAGGGAGGGACCCAGTACTTC.

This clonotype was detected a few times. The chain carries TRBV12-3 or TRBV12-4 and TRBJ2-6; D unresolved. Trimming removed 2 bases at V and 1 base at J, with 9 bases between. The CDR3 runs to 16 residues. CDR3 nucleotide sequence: TGTGCCAGCAGTTTACGGGCCACTTCTGGGGCCAACGTCCTGACTTTC. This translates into CASSLRATSGANVLTF.